This TCR beta chain emerged from a study of blood T cell repertoires in COVID-19. Per the original methods: Reference gene primer amplification yielded estimated nucleated cell counts. The method was immunoSEQ multiplex PCR; TCRdb's version includes in-frame clones alone and lacks a portion of them. V, J and clone size derive from that table, while D and trimming were established from the DNA sequence. This table has about 400,000 clones, around nine tenths appearing once. The CDR3 spans 15 residues. Trimming stripped 8 bases from V and 4 bases from J, with 17 bases between. Looked up from germline, CDR1 is MDHEN and CDR2 is SYDVKM. Adults between roughly 18 and 89 years of age took part from 20 to 25 US areas.

V usage is TRBV28 and J usage is TRBJ2-2; D is perhaps TRBD2 (7 bases). This receptor was taken from a woman in her forties or fifties who had recovered from COVID-19. Sequencing used PBMCs or T cells enriched from blood (not recorded which). DNA of the CDR3: TGTGCCAGCGCCCCATGGGGGGGGGCCACCGGGGAGCTGTTTTTT. Its protein is CASAPWGGATGELFF.